The 9 T cell receptor beta chains in this list originate from one sample, sequenced in a study of identical twins. One entry per CDR3 protein results from TCRdb running MiXCR on the 5' RACE reads. This table has more than 1.5 million distinct CDR3 sequences, roughly a third appearing once. The sequencing sample was made of cord blood. The receptors come from a newborn girl in good health.

This chain uses TRBV20-1 with TRBJ1-1; 9 bases map to TRBD1. The V gene's germline CDR1 is DFQATT and CDR2 SNEGSKA (reference sequence). This CDR3 has 14 residues. V gave up 2 bases and J gave up 6 bases; unmatched junction bases: 7. The CDR3 loop is CSARTGTGLPEAFF. CDR3 DNA: TGCAGTGCTAGAACCGGGACAGGGTTACCTGAAGCTTTCTTT.

The chain carries TRBV5-1 and TRBJ1-2; tentative D call: TRBD1 (5 bases). This CDR3 has 15 residues. Looked up from germline, CDR1 is SGHRS and CDR2 is YFSETQ. Trimming removed 0 bases from V and 4 bases from J, with 13 bases in between. The CDR3 DNA reads TGCGCCAGCAGCTTGGAGGGGTTTGAAAGCTATGGCTACACCTTC. As protein: CASSLEGFESYGYTF.

This clonotype was detected a few times. This chain joins TRBV12-3 or TRBV12-4 and TRBJ2-7, with 8 bases lining up with TRBD1. J was trimmed by 2 bases and V by 5 bases; bases with no gene match: 8. The CDR3 extends over 15 amino acids. The CDR3, as DNA: TGTGCCAGCAGTCCCCAGGACAGGGTCACCTACGAGCAGTACTTC. It is translated as CASSPQDRVTYEQYF.

This clonotype has only a few counts. This chain joins TRBV5-6 and TRBJ2-4, with D maybe TRBD1 (6 bases). The tail of the sequence fits TRBJ2-7 better, so the J call may be wrong. The CDR3 loop spans 13 amino acids. Germline V lookup: CDR1 SGHDT, CDR2 YYEEEE. CDR3 sequence reads: CASSFTGTDEQYF. The CDR3 DNA sequence: TGTGCCAGCAGCTTTACAGGGACCGACGAGCAGTACTTC.

This clonotype was counted between two and nine times. V is TRBV27 and J is TRBJ2-3, with D possibly TRBD2 on 5 matching bases. From germline, CDR1 is MNHEY and CDR2 SMNVEV (reference sequence). CDR3 length: 15 residues. Trimming stripped 0 bases from V and 0 bases from J, with 7 bases between. The CDR3 DNA reads TGTGCCAGCAGTTTATCTAGCGTAAGCACAGATACGCAGTATTTT. Its protein is CASSLSSVSTDTQYF.

This clonotype was observed at least ten times. The chain employs TRBV4-1 and TRBJ2-3, with D hard to call. The ends were cut back, 1 base at V and 2 bases at J, with 13 bases in the middle. CDR1 MGHRA and CDR2 YSYEKL come from the germline V gene. This CDR3 spans 16 amino acids. This CDR3 reads CASSQVRLVFTDTQYF. DNA of the CDR3: TGCGCCAGCAGCCAAGTGCGTCTAGTATTCACAGATACGCAGTATTTT.

The chain employs TRBV18 and TRBJ1-2; D is unclear. The germline V gene has CDR1 KGHSH and CDR2 LQKENI. This CDR3 contains 17 residues. Trimming removed 0 bases from V and 5 bases from J, with 19 bases in between. DNA for the CDR3: TGTGCCAGCTCACCACCTTCGGATACCCTCTTTACTTATGGCTACACCTTC. It codes for CASSPPSDTLFTYGYTF.

The V and J genes are TRBV4-2 and TRBJ1-5; TRBD1 is a possible D gene (6 bases). The germline V gene has CDR1 LGHNA and CDR2 YNFKEQ. The CDR3 is 17 residues long. The V gene lost 1 base and the J gene lost 0 bases, with 13 bases spanning the gap. The CDR3 sequence: CASSQGAGVNSNQPQHF. The CDR3, as DNA: TGTGCCAGCAGCCAAGGGGCAGGGGTCAATAGCAATCAGCCCCAGCATTTT.

V usage is TRBV20-1 and J usage is TRBJ1-2; 10 bases fit TRBD1. Germline V lookup: CDR1 DFQATT, CDR2 SNEGSKA (reference sequence). This CDR3 has 11 amino acids. V lost 5 bases to trimming and J lost 12 bases; unmatched junction nucleotides: 6. The CDR3 nucleotides are TGCAGTGCTCGGGACAGGGGATGTGACACCTTC. Its translation: CSARDRGCDTF.